These 28 T cell receptor beta chains originate from one sample sequenced in a study of cytomegalovirus exposure and HLA in healthy donors. The PCR was carried out with 60 Vbeta primers and 13 Jbeta primers. Generated by immunoSEQ multiplex PCR, the TCRdb table keeps only in-frame clones and is missing some. This sample has some 200,000 clones; under 80% occur once, and the top ten carry around 3%. Material for sequencing was PBMCs. The receptors were sampled from a female donor in good health and CMV-seronegative.

The rearrangement links TRBV5-4 to TRBJ1-1, with D tentatively TRBD1 (5 bases). CDR1 and CDR2 (germline): SGHNT, YYREEE (reference sequence). The V and J ends lost 4 bases and 3 bases respectively, with 13 bases between them. This CDR3 has 14 amino acids. As DNA, the CDR3 is TGTGCCAGCAGCGTGAAAGTAGGGGACACTGAAGCTTTCTTT. Translation gives CASSVKVGDTEAFF.

The J gene is TRBJ2-2, the V gene TRBV4-3; 11 bases agree with TRBD2. Germline V CDR1 and CDR2: LGHNA, YSLEER. Trimming removed 5 bases from V and 2 bases from J; junction bases left unmatched: 7. This CDR3 has 17 residues. CDR3 residues: CASSKLLAGGNTGELFF. CDR3 coding DNA: TGCGCCAGCAGCAAACTCCTAGCGGGGGGCAACACCGGGGAGCTGTTTTTT.

This chain connects TRBV18 to TRBJ1-5; maybe TRBD1 (5 bases). Germline assignment: CDR1 KGHSH and CDR2 LQKENI. The CDR3 has 15 residues. V was trimmed by 6 bases and J by 0 bases, leaving 12 bases between them. In DNA form, the CDR3 reads TGTGCCAGCTCCCAGGGAATCGATAGCAATCAGCCCCAGCATTTT. This translates into CASSQGIDSNQPQHF.

The chain carries TRBV16 and TRBJ1-1, with 9 bases aligning to TRBD1. The CDR3 is made up of 16 amino acids. From germline, CDR1 is KGHSY and CDR2 FQNENV. The V segment lost 4 bases and the J segment 3 bases; nucleotides outside the gene matches: 9. Here the CDR3 reads CASSLGPQGADTEAFF. DNA of the CDR3: TGTGCCAGCAGCCTCGGACCACAGGGGGCTGACACTGAAGCTTTCTTT.

This sequence joins TRBV29-1 and TRBJ1-1; D is uncertain. The CDR3 length is 11 residues. The V and J ends lost 7 bases and 1 base respectively, with 7 bases between them. Looked up from germline, CDR1 is SQVTM and CDR2 is ANQGSEA. CDR3 nucleotides: TGCAGCGGCCAGGAGAACACTGAAGCTTTCTTT. Encoded protein: CSGQENTEAFF.

The genes are TRBV10-3 and TRBJ1-1, with TRBD1 as a possible D gene (5 bases). CDR1 and CDR2 (germline): ENHRY, SYGVKD. Trimming stripped 2 bases from V and 0 bases from J, with 13 bases between. The CDR3 sequence is 16 residues long. In DNA form, the CDR3 reads TGTGCCATCAGTGAGGCCCAGGGAACCATGAACACTGAAGCTTTCTTT. Translating gives CAISEAQGTMNTEAFF.

This chain connects TRBV15 to TRBJ2-4; a weak D match, TRBD2 (6 bases). The CDR3 has 16 amino acids. CDR1 and CDR2 from the germline V gene are LNHNV and YYDKDF (reference sequence). The germline V and J ends were trimmed by 0 bases and 3 bases, with 12 bases remaining between them. CDR3 loop: CATSRDYGTGKNIQYF. CDR3 sequence (DNA): TGTGCCACCAGCAGAGATTACGGGACTGGCAAAAACATTCAGTACTTC.

The chain is built from TRBV7-9 and TRBJ2-3, with D tentatively TRBD2 (5 bases). Trimming shortened V by 1 base and J by 4 bases, and 12 bases separated the two germline ends. The germline gives CDR1 SEHNR, CDR2 FQNEAQ (reference sequence). The CDR3 contains 15 residues. The chain's CDR3 is CASSLVGNGPDTQYF. The DNA for the CDR3 is TGTGCCAGCAGCTTAGTCGGGAATGGACCAGATACGCAGTATTTT.

A few counts support this clone. This chain joins TRBV7-9 and TRBJ2-3, with 10 bases fitting TRBD2. The CDR3 is 15 amino acids. From germline, CDR1 is SEHNR and CDR2 FQNEAQ (reference sequence). V dropped 5 bases and J dropped 4; count of bases not matched to a gene: 6. CDR3 in amino acids: CASSHEAGGSDTQYF. The CDR3 DNA reads TGTGCCAGCAGCCATGAAGCGGGAGGGTCAGATACGCAGTATTTT.

This clone came up a few times. This chain connects TRBV4-2 to TRBJ2-2; D remains ambiguous. Trimming removed 1 base from V and 8 bases from J, with 2 bases in between. CDR1 and CDR2 from the germline V gene are LGHNA and YNFKEQ. The CDR3 loop spans 11 amino acids. The CDR3 DNA is TGTGCCAGCAGCCAAGTAGGGGAGCTGTTTTTT. Translating gives CASSQVGELFF.

This chain joins TRBV5-5 and TRBJ2-2; 7 positions match TRBD1. In germline, CDR1 is SGHKS, CDR2 YYEKEE (reference sequence). V gave up 0 bases and J gave up 2 bases; unmatched junction bases: 4. This CDR3 is 16 amino acids long. CDR3 sequence: CASSLDGQANTGELFF. The DNA of the CDR3 is TGTGCCAGCAGCTTGGACGGACAGGCCAACACCGGGGAGCTGTTTTTT.

V usage is TRBV5-1 and J usage is TRBJ1-4; TRBD1 aligns across 9 bases. The CDR3 loop spans 17 amino acids. From germline, CDR1 is SGHRS and CDR2 YFSETQ. Trimming at V came to 0 bases and at J to 2 bases, leaving 5 bases not matched to a gene. This CDR3 is CASSLGTGVGTNEKLFF. The CDR3 DNA is TGCGCCAGCAGCTTGGGGACAGGGGTTGGGACTAATGAAAAACTGTTTTTT.

The chain is built from TRBV28 and TRBJ1-6; no reliable D call. The CDR3 length is 12 residues. Trimming left V 7 bases short and J 7 bases short, with 8 bases between. Germline V gene lookup returns CDR1 MDHEN and CDR2 SYDVKM. CDR3 sequence reads: CASNAGNSPLHF. CDR3 in DNA: TGTGCCAGCAATGCGGGGAATTCACCCCTCCACTTT.

CDR3 amino acids: CASSLDSGIYNEQFF. CDR3 DNA: TGTGCCAGCAGCTTGGATAGCGGGATCTATAATGAGCAGTTCTTC. The chain has TRBV5-4 and TRBJ2-1, with 8 bases fitting TRBD2. V dropped 0 bases and J dropped 7; count of bases not matched to a gene: 6. The germline V gene has CDR1 SGHNT and CDR2 YYREEE (reference sequence). This CDR3 comprises 15 residues.

The CDR3 region has the DNA TGTGCCAGCCTTGGACAGTATAATTCACCCCTCCACTTT. It encodes CASLGQYNSPLHF. This rearrangement joins TRBV6-5 to TRBJ1-6; maybe TRBD1 (6 bases). Trimming stripped 8 bases from V and 4 bases from J, with 9 bases between. This CDR3 spans 13 amino acids. Germline V CDR1 and CDR2: MNHEY, SVGAGI.

V usage is TRBV29-1 and J usage is TRBJ2-7; D may be TRBD2 (6 bases). CDR3 length equals 13 residues. V dropped 7 bases and J dropped 2 bases, with 15 bases sitting between them. The germline V gene has CDR1 SQVTM and CDR2 ANQGSEA. CDR3 residues: CSGGGGQTYEQYF. The CDR3 nucleotides are TGCAGCGGGGGAGGAGGGCAAACCTACGAGCAGTACTTC.

This sequence joins TRBV29-1 and TRBJ2-1, with a weak D call TRBD1 (6 bases). V lost 4 bases and J 6 bases, leaving 13 bases between the germline ends. Per germline, CDR1 SQVTM and CDR2 ANQGSEA. The CDR3 totals 13 residues. The CDR3 is CSVAGALGNEQFF. The DNA of the CDR3 is TGCAGCGTTGCAGGGGCGTTGGGCAATGAGCAGTTCTTC.

The rearrangement joins TRBV25-1 to TRBJ2-4; possibly TRBD2 for D (7 bases). V gave up 4 bases and J gave up 1 base, with 20 bases separating them. Per the germline V gene, CDR1 is MGHDK and CDR2 is SYGVNS. The CDR3 has 18 amino acids. The CDR3 here is CASSALAGAFLAKNIQYF. The CDR3 DNA reads as TGTGCCAGCAGTGCCTTGGCGGGGGCCTTTCTTGCCAAAAACATTCAGTACTTC.

The chain is built from TRBV4-1 and TRBJ2-7; 10 bases fit TRBD2. Germline V gene lookup returns CDR1 MGHRA and CDR2 YSYEKL. This CDR3 is built from 15 residues. Trimming at V came to 4 bases and at J to 2 bases, leaving 5 bases not matched to a gene. For the CDR3, the DNA is TGCGCCAGCAGCCCGCTAGCGGGAGAGGCCTACGAGCAGTACTTC. Its translation: CASSPLAGEAYEQYF.

The V call is TRBV7-2, the J call TRBJ2-7; D might be TRBD2 (6 bases). The CDR3 is 15 amino acids. V was pared by 5 bases and J by 1 base, with 15 bases between. Per the germline V gene, CDR1 is SGHTA and CDR2 is FQGNSA. The CDR3 nucleotides read TGTGCCAGCAGCCTGGAGGGCCCAATGTCCTACGAGCAGTACTTC. It yields the protein CASSLEGPMSYEQYF.

The rearrangement uses TRBV29-1 and TRBJ1-1, with 8 bases matching TRBD1. This CDR3 region has 15 residues. With 2 bases clipped from V and 1 base from J, the junction kept 6 bases outside the gene matches. Germline V lookup: CDR1 SQVTM, CDR2 ANQGSEA. In DNA form, the CDR3 reads TGCAGCGTTGAAAGTTCAGGGGGCAAGAACACTGAAGCTTTCTTT. Amino acids: CSVESSGGKNTEAFF.

This chain uses TRBV7-3 with TRBJ2-5, with 8 bases fitting TRBD2. This CDR3 has 14 residues. Germline trimming cut 5 bases from V and 5 bases from J; bases unmatched to any gene: 7. Germline CDR1 is SGHTA and CDR2 is FQGTGA. CDR3 nucleotide sequence: TGTGCCAGCAGCGTCGGGGGGGCCGGCGAGACCCAGTACTTC. It translates to CASSVGGAGETQYF.

Notes on this clone: Being one base from a much bigger clone, this may be a read error. This sequence joins TRBV5-8 and TRBJ1-1; D possibly corresponds to TRBD1 (6 bases). V was shortened by 0 bases and J by 0 bases, with 6 bases between the two germline ends. The CDR3 consists of 14 residues. Germline V gene sequence: CDR1 SGHTS, CDR2 YDEGEE. The CDR3: CASSLDRVNTEAFF. Written as DNA, the CDR3 is TGTGCCAGCAGCTTGGACAGGGTGAACACTGAAGCTTTCTTT.

This chain connects TRBV27 to TRBJ1-5; tentative D call: TRBD1 (5 bases). V lost 4 bases and J lost 4, with 8 bases in between. CDR3 length equals 13 residues. In germline, CDR1 is MNHEY, CDR2 SMNVEV (reference sequence). CDR3 nucleotides: TGTGCCAGCAGTTGGGGGGGTAATCAGCCCCAGCATTTT. This codes for CASSWGGNQPQHF.

CDR3 protein: CASTPRDRSSAGANVLTF. DNA for the CDR3: TGTGCCAGTACCCCGAGGGACAGGAGTTCTGCTGGGGCCAACGTCCTGACTTTC. The chain uses TRBV19 and TRBJ2-6; 8 nucleotides align to TRBD1. CDR1 and CDR2 (germline): LNHDA, SQIVND (reference sequence). After removal of 7 bases from V and 2 bases from J, the junction contained 13 bases not matched to a gene. The CDR3 sequence is 18 residues long.

The rearrangement joins TRBV20-1 to TRBJ2-7; D is unresolved. V lost 3 bases to trimming and J lost 5 bases, with 8 bases between them. CDR1 is DFQATT and CDR2 is SNEGSKA in the germline V gene (reference sequence). This CDR3 is built from 11 residues. CDR3 sequence (DNA): TGCAGTGCTAGCTATTTGAACGAGCAGTACTTC. Translating gives CSASYLNEQYF.

The chain recombines TRBV6-5 with TRBJ1-1; D call uncertain. V was clipped by 7 bases and J by 5 bases, with 5 bases between them. This CDR3 has 10 amino acids. CDR1 and CDR2 from the germline V gene are MNHEY and SVGAGI. The CDR3 coding sequence is TGTGCCAGCACGTATACTGAAGCTTTCTTT. Protein sequence: CASTYTEAFF.

This chain links TRBV7-2 with TRBJ1-4, with D unclear. The length of the CDR3 is 16 residues. Germline-derived CDR1 and CDR2 are SGHTA and FQGNSA. Trimming shortened V by 1 base and J by 5 bases, and 14 bases separated the two germline ends. The CDR3 coding sequence is TGTGCCAGCAGCTTAGTCAGTTGGATCGGGAATGAAAAACTGTTTTTT. Translation gives CASSLVSWIGNEKLFF.